These 16 T cell receptor beta chains originate from one sample sequenced in a study of response to subunit inactivated influenza vaccine. TCRdb ran MiXCR on the RT-PCR reads and lists one entry per CDR3 protein. Among 500,000 to 600,000 distinct CDR3 sequences listed, 10% to 15% were seen once. Source: PBMCs from blood, taken 40 to 50 days after vaccination. The receptor set was obtained from a man aged 45-65 years who received an inactivated influenza vaccine.

There are a few counts of this clonotype. V gene TRBV7-2 combines with J gene TRBJ2-3; the D gene is possibly TRBD1 (5 bases). The CDR3 is 15 residues long. Per germline, CDR1 SGHTA and CDR2 FQGNSA. V gave up 1 base and J gave up 0 bases, with 8 bases separating them. The CDR3 coding sequence is TGTGCCAGCAGCTTAGTCTGGGGCAGCACAGATACGCAGTATTTT. Translation: CASSLVWGSTDTQYF. Drawing the rest from reference TRBV7-2 and TRBJ2-3, the complete variable domain is GAGVSQSPSNKVTEKGKDVELRCDPISGHTALYWYRQSLGQGLEFLIYFQGNSAPDKSGLPSDRFSAERTGGSVSTLTIQRTQQEDSAVYLCASSLVWGSTDTQYFGPGTRLTVL.

This clonotype has at least ten counts. The rearrangement links TRBV12-3 or TRBV12-4 to TRBJ2-5; the match to TRBD2 covers 9 bases. The J segment lost 4 bases and the V segment lost 4 bases, leaving 7 bases of the junction unmatched. The CDR3 sequence is 15 residues long. This chain's CDR3 is CASSWGAGGGETQYF. CDR3 nucleotides: TGTGCCAGCAGTTGGGGAGCGGGGGGTGGAGAGACCCAGTACTTC.

The chain recombines TRBV7-2 with TRBJ2-6; D is uncertain. V was shortened by 5 bases and J by 9 bases, with 14 bases between the two germline ends. The CDR3 length is 14 residues. Germline assignment: CDR1 SGHTA and CDR2 FQGNSA. CDR3: CASSRARERNVLTF. In DNA form, the CDR3 reads TGTGCCAGCAGCCGAGCAAGAGAGCGCAACGTCCTGACTTTC. The variable domain in full, completed from reference TRBV7-2 and TRBJ2-6, reads GAGVSQSPSNKVTEKGKDVELRCDPISGHTALYWYRQSLGQGLEFLIYFQGNSAPDKSGLPSDRFSAERTGGSVSTLTIQRTQQEDSAVYLCASSRARERNVLTFGAGSRLTVL.

This clonotype occurred many times. The V call is TRBV12-3 or TRBV12-4, the J call TRBJ2-3, with 10 bases that match TRBD2. This CDR3 is built from 15 residues. Losses at the gene ends were 6 bases for V and 2 bases for J; bases not matched to a gene: 5. DNA for the CDR3: TGTGCCAGCAGGTCTAGCGGGGGCTTCACAGATACGCAGTATTTT. It yields the protein CASRSSGGFTDTQYF.

V and J are TRBV11-2 and TRBJ2-7; 8 positions match TRBD1. Unmatched junction bases numbered 6, after V lost 6 bases and J lost 8 bases. This CDR3 contains 12 residues. Germline CDR1 reads SGHAT; CDR2 reads FQNNGV. CDR3 residues: CASRAQGVKQYF. CDR3 DNA: TGTGCCAGCAGGGCACAGGGGGTCAAGCAGTACTTC.

Only a few counts were recorded for this clonotype. The chain uses TRBV7-6 and TRBJ2-1; 9 bases match TRBD2. The junction had 9 bases not matched to a gene; V was cut back by 7 bases and J by 5 bases. CDR1 and CDR2 from the germline V gene are SGHVS and FNYEAQ. The CDR3 has 15 residues. The CDR3, as DNA: TGTGCCAGCAACCATCCAGCTAGCGGGGACAATGAGCAGTTCTTC. Residues: CASNHPASGDNEQFF.

Only a few counts were recorded for this clonotype. The chain is built from TRBV7-8 and TRBJ2-5; maybe TRBD1 (6 bases). The ends were cut back, 5 bases at V and 5 bases at J, with 21 bases in the middle. The CDR3 runs to 16 residues. Germline lookup yields CDR1 SGHVS and CDR2 FQNEAQ. The CDR3 region is CASSPRRQAGWETQYF. The CDR3, as DNA: TGTGCCAGCAGCCCTAGGAGACAGGCCGGCTGGGAGACCCAGTACTTC.

This clonotype was detected a few times. The chain recombines TRBV5-1 with TRBJ1-1; 7 nucleotides match TRBD1. The CDR3 length is 14 residues. Germline CDR1 and CDR2: SGHRS and YFSETQ. V dropped 0 bases and J dropped 4; count of bases not matched to a gene: 3. The CDR3: CASSLDRGGTEAFF. DNA for the CDR3: TGCGCCAGCAGCTTGGACAGGGGAGGCACTGAAGCTTTCTTT.

This clonotype has more than one count but fewer than ten. The V and J genes are TRBV10-3 and TRBJ1-5, with TRBD1 as a possible D gene (6 bases). The CDR3 spans 13 residues. Trimming removed 7 bases at V and 3 bases at J, with 10 bases between. The V gene's germline CDR1 is ENHRY and CDR2 SYGVKD. The CDR3 coding sequence is TGTGCCATCAATTCAGGGGACAATCAGCCCCAGCATTTT. Translated, it gives CAINSGDNQPQHF.

This clonotype showed up just a few times. This chain uses TRBV5-1 with TRBJ1-2, with D uncertain. This CDR3 is 14 amino acids long. From germline, CDR1 is SGHRS and CDR2 YFSETQ. V was cut by 0 bases and J by 4 bases, with 10 bases left in between. The DNA of the CDR3 is TGCGCCAGCAGCTTGGAAGTCAGTGTCTATGGCTACACCTTC. Its translation is CASSLEVSVYGYTF.

This clonotype was recorded at least ten times. The V gene is TRBV15, the J gene TRBJ2-3; D not certain. This CDR3 has 13 amino acids. Germline V gene sequence: CDR1 LNHNV, CDR2 YYDKDF (reference sequence). Between the trimmed V and J ends, which lost 0 bases and 5 bases, there was a span of 6 bases. This CDR3 reads CATSRDPGDTQYF. CDR3 nucleotides: TGTGCCACCAGCAGAGATCCAGGAGATACGCAGTATTTT.

The chain has TRBV5-1 and TRBJ2-1, with 16 bases identical to TRBD2. The CDR3 has 19 residues. The V and J ends lost 4 bases and 0 bases, in that order; junction bases with no gene match: 7. Germline V gene sequence: CDR1 SGHRS, CDR2 YFSETQ. CDR3 protein: CASSLGTSGRVSSYNEQFF. CDR3 nucleotides: TGCGCCAGCAGCCTCGGGACTAGCGGGAGGGTTAGCTCCTACAATGAGCAGTTCTTC. Filled out from reference TRBV5-1 and TRBJ2-1, the complete variable domain reads KAGVTQTPRYLIKTRGQQVTLSCSPISGHRSVSWYQQTPGQGLQFLFEYFSETQRNKGNFPGRFSGRQFSNSRSEMNVSTLELGDSALYLCASSLGTSGRVSSYNEQFFGPGTRLTVL.

This clonotype was found a few times. The chain carries TRBV4-3 and TRBJ2-3, with a weak D call TRBD2 (6 bases). Germline lookup yields CDR1 LGHNA and CDR2 YSLEER. CDR3 length: 16 residues. The V end was cut by 0 bases, the J end by 6 bases, with 16 bases between. CDR3 protein: CASSQDVVNRGDTQYF. CDR3 nucleotide sequence: TGCGCCAGCAGCCAAGATGTGGTCAACCGGGGGGATACGCAGTATTTT.

The rearrangement joins TRBV12-3 or TRBV12-4 to TRBJ1-4, with TRBD1 as a possible D gene (5 bases). Trimming removed 1 base at V and 7 bases at J, with 13 bases between. The CDR3 has 15 amino acids. CDR3 sequence (DNA): TGTGCCAGCAGTTTAGGGGGGGGATGGGGTGAAAAACTGTTTTTT. Translated, it gives CASSLGGGWGEKLFF.

The J gene is TRBJ2-1, the V gene TRBV20-1, with no clear D. Per the germline V gene, CDR1 is DFQATT and CDR2 is SNEGSKA (reference sequence). The CDR3 is 13 amino acids. V dropped 1 base and J dropped 10 bases, with 14 bases sitting between them. The CDR3 region is CSARGGTFAEQFF. The CDR3 DNA reads TGCAGTGCTAGAGGGGGTACCTTCGCGGAGCAGTTCTTC.

This clonotype has a count of ten or more. V and J are TRBV15 and TRBJ2-3; D is perhaps TRBD1 or TRBD2 (5 bases each). The CDR3 totals 15 residues. Germline values: CDR1 LNHNV, CDR2 YYDKDF (reference sequence). V shed 1 base and J shed 4 bases, with 12 bases lying between them. CDR3 DNA sequence: TGTGCCACCAGCAGAGTCGGGGCAGATGCAGATACGCAGTATTTT. Its translation: CATSRVGADADTQYF.